Listed below are T cell receptor beta chains from one sample, sequenced in a study of T cells in Graves' hyperthyroidism and ophthalmopathy. One entry per CDR3 protein results from TCRdb running MiXCR on the multiplex PCR reads. The data hold around 760,000 distinct CDR3 sequences, with approximately 40% observed a single time. The sequencing input was blood. These receptors all come from a woman between 40 and 55 years old with Graves' hyperthyroidism. The CDR3 runs from the conserved cysteine through the conserved F or W. The D gene is left open where the match is weak. For some rows the clone size is stated as once, few or many, or as a class when expanded; others skip it.

>TRBD1|TRBV14|-|TRBJ2-3
CASSQDRTGRDTQYF
TGTGCCAGCAGCCAAGATCGGACAGGGAGAGATACGCAGTATTTT
>-|TRBV19|few|TRBJ1-3
CASSRGTSGNTIYF
TGTGCCAGTAGTAGGGGTACCTCTGGAAACACCATATATTTT
>TRBD1|TRBV20-1|once|TRBJ1-2
CSARIIDRAEANYGYTF
TGCAGTGCTAGAATAATAGACAGGGCTGAAGCTAACTATGGCTACACCTTC
>-|TRBV12-3/TRBV12-4|few|TRBJ2-5
CASSNISRGKDETQYF
TGTGCCAGCAGTAATATATCCCGGGGGAAAGATGAGACCCAGTACTTC
>TRBD1|TRBV6-2/TRBV6-3|few|TRBJ1-6
CASSYGDSRNSPLHF
TGTGCCAGCAGTTACGGGGACAGCAGAAATTCACCCCTCCACTTT
>-|TRBV29-1|many|TRBJ2-7
CSVDGQDRYEQYF
TGCAGCGTTGATGGCCAGGACCGTTACGAGCAGTACTTC
>-|TRBV12-5|-|TRBJ1-1
CASALEPEAFF
TGTGCTAGTGCCCTCGAACCTGAAGCTTTCTTT
>-|TRBV25-1|-|TRBJ2-7
CAGSARELHYEQYF
TGTGCCGGCAGTGCTAGAGAATTACATTACGAGCAGTACTTC
>TRBD1|TRBV25-1|many|TRBJ1-2
CASSGATGVSGYTF
TGTGCCAGCAGTGGTGCGACAGGGGTTTCCGGCTACACCTTC
>-|TRBV19|many|TRBJ1-1
CASSIDGQTEAFF
TGTGCCAGTAGTATCGACGGGCAGACTGAAGCTTTCTTT
>-|TRBV6-5|few|TRBJ1-2
CASSYGRDANYGYTF
TGTGCCAGCAGTTATGGGCGGGACGCTAACTATGGCTACACCTTC
>-|TRBV29-1|-|TRBJ2-2
CSFGWAGFGAGELFF
TGCAGCTTTGGTTGGGCAGGGTTCGGTGCCGGGGAGCTGTTTTTT
>-|TRBV11-1|-|TRBJ2-2
CASSASWGVTGELFF
TGTGCCAGCAGCGCGAGTTGGGGGGTAACCGGGGAGCTGTTTTTT
>TRBD1|TRBV5-6|many|TRBJ1-1
CASSLLTGNFAEAFF
TGTGCCAGCAGCTTGTTGACAGGGAATTTCGCTGAAGCTTTCTTT
>TRBD1|TRBV10-3|-|TRBJ2-7
CASSFDTGDTYEQYF
TGTGCCAGCAGCTTTGATACAGGGGATACCTACGAGCAGTACTTC
>-|TRBV7-9|many|TRBJ1-2
CASSLSGRRPYGYTF
TGTGCCAGCAGCTTAAGCGGCAGGAGACCCTATGGCTACACCTTC
>-|TRBV20-1|many|TRBJ2-7
CSARDWDKTYEQYF
TGCAGTGCTAGAGATTGGGACAAGACTTACGAGCAGTACTTC
>TRBD1|TRBV7-9|-|TRBJ2-7
CASSSSGTGPYEQYF
TGTGCCAGCAGCTCTTCCGGGACAGGACCCTACGAGCAGTACTTC
>-|TRBV28|-|TRBJ1-5
CASSLGGVRNQPQHF
TGTGCCAGCAGTTTAGGGGGTGTAAGGAATCAGCCCCAGCATTTT
>-|TRBV3-1|few|TRBJ1-3
CASSPTSGAVGNTIYF
TGTGCCAGCAGCCCAACCTCGGGGGCTGTTGGAAACACCATATATTTT